Listed below are T cell receptor beta chains from one sample, sequenced in a study of T cells after yellow fever vaccination. One entry per CDR3 protein results from TCRdb running MiXCR on the 5' RACE reads. The table records a few hundred thousand distinct CDR3 sequences, almost 4% of them present only once. Material: PBMCs, obtained 5 days after the yellow fever booster vaccination. These receptors came from a man aged 18 to 30 who received the YFV17D yellow fever vaccine. CDR3s include the opening cysteine and the closing phenylalanine or tryptophan. A D gene is named only where the DNA matches it firmly. Clone sizes are given selectively: once, few, many, or a class where the clone is expanded.

v_gene	j_gene	d_gene	abundance	CDR3aa	CDR3nt
TRBV18	TRBJ2-5	.	many	CASSRRSKETQYF	TGTGCCAGCTCACGCCGGAGCAAAGAGACCCAGTACTTC
TRBV12-3/TRBV12-4	TRBJ2-3	TRBD1	many	CASSPRTGKATDTQYF	TGTGCCAGCAGCCCCAGGACAGGGAAAGCGACAGATACGCAGTATTTT
TRBV19	TRBJ2-3	.	many	CASNRPGGGPDTQYF	TGTGCCAGTAACCGCCCGGGTGGGGGCCCAGATACGCAGTATTTT
TRBV21-1	TRBJ2-2	.	few	CASTHHGGLILANTGELFF	TGTGCCAGCACCCATCACGGGGGCTTAATTCTAGCTAACACCGGGGAGCTGTTTTTT
TRBV4-1	TRBJ2-1	.	once	CASSQADTFSYNEQFF	TGCGCCAGCAGCCAGGCCGACACCTTCTCCTACAATGAGCAGTTCTTC
TRBV5-4	TRBJ2-5	TRBD1	few	CASSYRQGEETQYF	TGTGCCAGCAGCTACCGACAGGGGGAAGAGACCCAGTACTTC
TRBV20-1	TRBJ2-2	TRBD1	few	CSVGQVNTGELFF	TGCAGTGTGGGACAGGTGAACACCGGGGAGCTGTTTTTT
TRBV7-9	TRBJ2-3	.	few	CASSVMSTGSTDTQYF	TGTGCCAGCAGCGTAATGTCTACAGGGAGCACAGATACGCAGTATTTT
TRBV9	TRBJ2-3	.	.	CASSPHRATDTQYF	TGTGCCAGCAGCCCCCACAGGGCCACAGATACGCAGTATTTT
TRBV6-5	TRBJ1-6	TRBD1	many	CASSYSPQGAVNSPLHF	TGTGCCAGCAGTTACTCACCTCAGGGGGCCGTTAATTCACCCCTCCACTTT
TRBV4-1	TRBJ1-1	TRBD1	few	CASSQDPGQGSAEAFF	TGCGCCAGCAGCCAAGATCCAGGACAGGGGAGCGCTGAAGCTTTCTTT
TRBV3-1	TRBJ2-5	.	many	CASSQNVGRGETQYF	TGTGCCAGCAGCCAAAATGTGGGGAGAGGAGAGACCCAGTACTTC
TRBV20-1	TRBJ2-3	TRBD2	few	CSARDPSGAQDTQYF	TGCAGTGCTAGAGATCCTAGCGGGGCCCAAGATACGCAGTATTTT
TRBV12-3/TRBV12-4	TRBJ2-7	.	.	CASRPTGREQYF	TGTGCCAGCAGACCGACAGGGAGGGAGCAGTACTTC
TRBV5-1	TRBJ2-7	.	many	CASSLGTTEQYF	TGCGCCAGCAGCCTCGGGACCACCGAGCAGTACTTC
TRBV7-9	TRBJ1-2	.	few	CASSLAPPGYTF	TGTGCCAGCAGCTTAGCGCCACCTGGCTACACCTTC
TRBV3-2	TRBJ1-1	.	many	CASNQDVTVGTRTEAFF	TGTGCCAGCAACCAGGACGTAACGGTGGGAACGAGAACTGAAGCTTTCTTT
TRBV7-9	TRBJ2-1	.	few	CASRPTGYNEQFF	TGTGCCAGCAGACCGACAGGCTACAATGAGCAGTTCTTC
TRBV10-3	TRBJ1-5	TRBD1	.	CAISESSTGQGGNQPQHF	TGTGCCATCAGTGAGTCTAGTACGGGACAGGGTGGCAATCAGCCCCAGCATTTT